This T cell receptor (beta chain) emerged from a study of blood T cell repertoires in COVID-19. Background on the study: Sources were T cells, B-cell-depleted T cells, or PBMCs; the material itself was cDNA or gDNA.

The CDR3 totals 13 residues. Looked up from germline, CDR1 is MNHEY and CDR2 is SVGAGI. Unmatched junction bases numbered 6, after V lost 7 bases and J lost 6 bases. The repertoire was sequenced with immunoSEQ multiplex PCR; TCRdb's copy has only in-frame clones and lacks some. The sample shows approximately 99,000 clones, over 75% of them seen only once. Sequencing was carried out using peripheral blood. The rearrangement uses TRBV6-5 and TRBJ1-2; TRBD1 agrees at 9 bases. This TCR was sampled from a human donor in a cohort sampled during active COVID-19. The CDR3: CASTMGQGDGYTF. CDR3 nucleotide sequence: TGTGCCAGCACCATGGGACAGGGAGATGGCTACACCTTC.